What follows are 10 T cell receptor beta chains derived from one specimen sequenced in a study of CD8 T cells in Susac syndrome. Random hexamers were used to reverse transcribe an amount of roughly 0.5 to 1 ug RNA. Via MiXCR, TCRdb re-called the immunoSEQ multiplex PCR reads, giving one row per CDR3 protein. This table holds 77,000 or so distinct CDR3 sequences, about 95% found once. Sequenced input: CD8+ T cells from PBMCs. The receptors stem from a human donor with multiple sclerosis.

This clonotype was observed a few times. The V gene is TRBV4-1, the J gene TRBJ2-7; D is possibly TRBD1 or TRBD2 (5 bases each). This CDR3 region has 14 residues. Trimming took 1 base from V and 0 from J, leaving 7 bases between them. Germline CDR1 MGHRA, CDR2 YSYEKL. CDR3 bases: TGCGCCAGCAGCCAAGTTGGGACCTCCTACGAGCAGTACTTC. Protein sequence: CASSQVGTSYEQYF.

CDR3 residues: CASSLEWGSSYNEQFF. The CDR3 DNA follows: TGTGCCAGCAGCTTGGAGTGGGGGAGCTCCTACAATGAGCAGTTCTTC. The rearrangement joins TRBV5-6 to TRBJ2-1, with D possibly called TRBD1 or TRBD2 (5 bases each). The ends were cut back, 0 bases at V and 0 bases at J, with 10 bases in the middle. This CDR3 is 16 amino acids long. CDR1 is SGHDT, CDR2 YYEEEE, per germline.

This clonotype appeared a single time. The gene calls are TRBV3-1 and TRBJ2-7; 8 bases map to TRBD1. CDR1 and CDR2 (germline): LGHDT, YNNKEL (reference sequence). Losses at the gene ends were 5 bases for V and 3 bases for J; bases not matched to a gene: 3. The CDR3 covers 13 residues. The CDR3, as DNA: TGTGCCAGCAGCTTCACAGGGGGCTACGAGCAGTACTTC. It is translated as CASSFTGGYEQYF.

This chain links TRBV6-6 with TRBJ2-7, with D uncertain. CDR1 MNHNY and CDR2 SVGAGI come from the germline V gene (reference sequence). There are 13 residues in the CDR3. Trimming took 8 bases from V and 2 from J, leaving 13 bases between them. For the CDR3, the DNA is TGTGCCAGCCAACGAGCAGGAACCTACGAGCAGTACTTC. Protein sequence: CASQRAGTYEQYF.

Here the CDR3 reads CASSQGTSTLNTEAFF. As DNA, the CDR3 is TGTGCCAGCAGCCAAGGGACATCCACTTTGAACACTGAAGCTTTCTTT. This rearrangement joins TRBV3-1 to TRBJ1-1; D possibly corresponds to TRBD1 (5 bases). The V and J ends lost 1 base and 0 bases respectively, with 12 bases between them. This CDR3 is 16 amino acids long. Per germline, CDR1 LGHDT and CDR2 YNNKEL (reference sequence).

J is TRBJ1-1 and V is TRBV2; perhaps TRBD1 as D (5 bases). Per the germline V gene, CDR1 is SNHLY and CDR2 is FYNNEI. The V end lost 6 bases, the J end lost 0 bases, and 11 bases lay between the germline ends. The CDR3 loop spans 14 amino acids. CDR3 loop: CASSSGGLNTEAFF. The CDR3 DNA sequence: TGTGCCAGCAGCAGTGGGGGGTTGAACACTGAAGCTTTCTTT. The entire variable domain, with the rest obtained from reference TRBV2 and TRBJ1-1, is as follows: EPEVTQTPSHQVTQMGQEVILRCVPISNHLYFYWYRQILGQKVEFLVSFYNNEISEKSEIFDDQFSVERPDGSNFTLKIRSTKLEDSAMYFCASSSGGLNTEAFFGQGTRLTVV.

This clonotype was detected a few times. V and J are TRBV7-4 and TRBJ1-4; D is undetermined. The CDR3 spans 13 residues. Germline V gene sequence: CDR1 SGHVT, CDR2 SQSDAQ. Trimming took 3 bases from V and 3 from J, leaving 5 bases between them. CDR3 region: CASSFEANEKLFF. DNA for the CDR3: TGTGCCAGCAGCTTCGAAGCTAATGAAAAACTGTTTTTT.

The genes are TRBV11-2 and TRBJ2-5; possibly TRBD2 for D (6 bases). Germline V lookup: CDR1 SGHAT, CDR2 FQNNGV. V lost 0 bases, J lost 5 bases, and 16 bases lay in between. CDR3 length equals 16 residues. The CDR3 protein is CASSLDAFWGEETQYF. The CDR3 bases are TGTGCCAGCAGCTTAGATGCGTTTTGGGGGGAGGAGACCCAGTACTTC.

The CDR3 DNA reads TGTGCCAGCAGCCTCGGACCCGAGAATGGCTACACCTTC. Its translation: CASSLGPENGYTF. The chain has TRBV27 and TRBJ1-2; no clear D. CDR1 is MNHEY, CDR2 SMNVEV, per germline (reference sequence). CDR3 length: 13 residues. Trimming pared 6 bases from V and 6 bases from J, leaving 14 bases between.

The chain is built from TRBV5-1 and TRBJ2-5; D remains ambiguous. Trimming left V 1 base short and J 2 bases short, with 9 bases between. CDR1 and CDR2 (germline): SGHRS, YFSETQ. The CDR3 loop spans 14 amino acids. The CDR3 DNA sequence: TGCGCCAGCAGCTTGTCTCACATTCAAGAGACCCAGTACTTC. It encodes CASSLSHIQETQYF.